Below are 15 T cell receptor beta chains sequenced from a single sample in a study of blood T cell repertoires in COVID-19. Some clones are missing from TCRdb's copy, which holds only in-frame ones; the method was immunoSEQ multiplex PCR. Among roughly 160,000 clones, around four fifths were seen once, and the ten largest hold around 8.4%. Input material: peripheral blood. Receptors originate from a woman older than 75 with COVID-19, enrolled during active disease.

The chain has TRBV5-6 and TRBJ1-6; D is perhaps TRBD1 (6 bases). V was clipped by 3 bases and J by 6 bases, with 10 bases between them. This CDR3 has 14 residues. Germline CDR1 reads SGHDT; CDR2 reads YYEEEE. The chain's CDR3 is CASSYGQFNSPLHF. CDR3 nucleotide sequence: TGTGCCAGCAGCTATGGACAGTTTAATTCACCCCTCCACTTT.

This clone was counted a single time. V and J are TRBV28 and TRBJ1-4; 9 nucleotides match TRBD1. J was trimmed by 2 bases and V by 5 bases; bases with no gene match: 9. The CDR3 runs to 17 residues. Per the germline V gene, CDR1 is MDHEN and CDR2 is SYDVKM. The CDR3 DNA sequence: TGTGCCAGCAGTACAACAGGGGGCGGGTTTACTAATGAAAAACTGTTTTTT. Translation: CASSTTGGGFTNEKLFF. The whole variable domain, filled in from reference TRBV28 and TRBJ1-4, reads DVKVTQSSRYLVKRTGEKVFLECVQDMDHENMFWYRQDPGLGLRLIYFSYDVKMKEKGDIPEGYSVSREKKERFSLILESASTNQTSMYLCASSTTGGGFTNEKLFFGSGTQLSVL.

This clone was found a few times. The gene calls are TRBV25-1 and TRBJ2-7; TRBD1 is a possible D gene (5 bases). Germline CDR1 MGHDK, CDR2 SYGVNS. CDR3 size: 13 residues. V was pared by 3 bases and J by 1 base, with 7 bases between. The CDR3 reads CASSDDRSYEQYF. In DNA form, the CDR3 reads TGTGCCAGCAGTGACGACAGATCCTACGAGCAGTACTTC.

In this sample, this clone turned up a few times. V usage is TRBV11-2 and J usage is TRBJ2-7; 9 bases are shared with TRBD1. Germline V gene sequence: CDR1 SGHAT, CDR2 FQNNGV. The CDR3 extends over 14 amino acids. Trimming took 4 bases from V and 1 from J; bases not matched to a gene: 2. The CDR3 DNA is TGTGCCAGCAGCTCCGGGACAGGGTCCTACGAGCAGTACTTC. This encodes CASSSGTGSYEQYF.

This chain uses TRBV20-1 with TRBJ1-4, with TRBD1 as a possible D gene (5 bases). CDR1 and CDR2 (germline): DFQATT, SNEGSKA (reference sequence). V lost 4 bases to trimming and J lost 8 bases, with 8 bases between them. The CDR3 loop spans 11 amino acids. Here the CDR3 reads CSATRQEKLFF. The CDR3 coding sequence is TGCAGTGCTACCCGACAGGAAAAACTGTTTTTT.

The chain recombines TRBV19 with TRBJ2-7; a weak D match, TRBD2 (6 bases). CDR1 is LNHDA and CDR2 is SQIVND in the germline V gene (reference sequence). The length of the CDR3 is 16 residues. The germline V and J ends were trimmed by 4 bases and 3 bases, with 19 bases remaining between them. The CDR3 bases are TGTGCCAGTAGTAGTATCGGGGGATCCCGAATCTACGAGCAGTACTTC. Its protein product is CASSSIGGSRIYEQYF.

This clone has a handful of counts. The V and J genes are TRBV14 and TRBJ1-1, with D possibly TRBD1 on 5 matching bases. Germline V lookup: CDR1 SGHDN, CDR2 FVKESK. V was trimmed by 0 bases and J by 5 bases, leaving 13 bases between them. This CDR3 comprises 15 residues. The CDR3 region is CASSQDRRGITEAFF. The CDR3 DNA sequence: TGTGCCAGCAGCCAAGATCGCCGGGGGATTACTGAAGCTTTCTTT.

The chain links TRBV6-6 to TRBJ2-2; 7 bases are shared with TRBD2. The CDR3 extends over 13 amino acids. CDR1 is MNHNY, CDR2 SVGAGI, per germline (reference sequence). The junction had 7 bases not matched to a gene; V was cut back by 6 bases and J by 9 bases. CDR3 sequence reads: CASRREVARELFF. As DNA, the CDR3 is TGTGCCAGCAGACGGGAGGTAGCGCGGGAGCTGTTTTTT.

In DNA, the CDR3 is TGCAGCGTTGAAGTGGTCTCGGGGACTGAAGCTTTCTTT. Protein product: CSVEVVSGTEAFF. The rearrangement joins TRBV29-1 to TRBJ1-1; unclear D gene. Trimming took 1 base from V and 5 from J, leaving 11 bases between them. The germline gives CDR1 SQVTM, CDR2 ANQGSEA. The CDR3 loop spans 13 amino acids.

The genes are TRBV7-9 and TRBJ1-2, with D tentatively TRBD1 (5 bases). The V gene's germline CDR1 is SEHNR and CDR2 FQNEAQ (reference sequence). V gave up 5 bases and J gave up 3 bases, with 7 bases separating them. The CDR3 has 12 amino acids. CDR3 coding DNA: TGTGCCAGCAGCGAAGGGGACTATGGCTACACCTTC. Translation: CASSEGDYGYTF.

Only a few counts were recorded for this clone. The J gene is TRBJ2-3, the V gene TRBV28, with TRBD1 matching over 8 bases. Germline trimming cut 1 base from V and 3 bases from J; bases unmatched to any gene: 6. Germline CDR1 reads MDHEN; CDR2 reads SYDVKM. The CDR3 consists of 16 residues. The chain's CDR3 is CASSLSQGAGTDTQYF. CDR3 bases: TGTGCCAGCAGTTTATCGCAGGGGGCAGGAACAGATACGCAGTATTTT.

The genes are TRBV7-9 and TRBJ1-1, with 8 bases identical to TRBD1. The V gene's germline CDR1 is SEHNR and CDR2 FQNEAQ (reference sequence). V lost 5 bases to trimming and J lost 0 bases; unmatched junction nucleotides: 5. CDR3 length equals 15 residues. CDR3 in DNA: TGTGCCAGCAGCCCAAGGACAGGGATGAACACTGAAGCTTTCTTT. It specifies CASSPRTGMNTEAFF.

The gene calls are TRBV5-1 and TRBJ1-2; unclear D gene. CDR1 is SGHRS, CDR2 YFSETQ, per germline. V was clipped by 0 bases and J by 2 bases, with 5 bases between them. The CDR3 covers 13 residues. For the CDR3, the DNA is TGCGCCAGCAGCTTGGACAGAAACTATGGCTACACCTTC. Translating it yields CASSLDRNYGYTF. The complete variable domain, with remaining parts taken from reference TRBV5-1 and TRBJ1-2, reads KAGVTQTPRYLIKTRGQQVTLSCSPISGHRSVSWYQQTPGQGLQFLFEYFSETQRNKGNFPGRFSGRQFSNSRSEMNVSTLELGDSALYLCASSLDRNYGYTFGSGTRLTVV.

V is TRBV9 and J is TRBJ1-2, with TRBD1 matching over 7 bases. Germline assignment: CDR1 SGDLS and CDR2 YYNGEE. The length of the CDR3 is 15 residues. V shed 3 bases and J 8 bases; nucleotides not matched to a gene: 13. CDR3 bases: TGTGCCAGCAGCGCCGGAGGACAGGTGGTTAGCGGCTACACCTTC. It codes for CASSAGGQVVSGYTF.

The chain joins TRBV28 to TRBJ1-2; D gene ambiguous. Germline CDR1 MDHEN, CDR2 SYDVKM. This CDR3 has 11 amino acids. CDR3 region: CAHSAGYGYTF. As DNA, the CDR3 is TGTGCTCACTCCGCAGGCTATGGCTACACCTTC.